The 25 T cell receptor beta chains below all came from one sample that was sequenced in a study of T cells after yellow fever vaccination. Each CDR3 protein is one row after TCRdb ran MiXCR on the 5' RACE reads. There are about 240,000 distinct CDR3 sequences in the sample; 6.9% occur only once, and over 0.65% lies in the top ten. The input for sequencing was CD4+ T cells sorted from PBMCs, taken 15 days after the yellow fever booster vaccination. The receptors stem from a man younger than 45 who received the YFV17D yellow fever vaccine.

The chain recombines TRBV20-1 with TRBJ2-7, with D possibly matching TRBD1 (6 bases). V shed 2 bases and J shed 4 bases, with 6 bases lying between them. In germline, CDR1 is DFQATT, CDR2 SNEGSKA (reference sequence). The CDR3 sequence is 11 residues long. The CDR3 nucleotides are TGCAGTGCTAGACAGGGGTACGAGCAGTACTTC. Encoded protein: CSARQGYEQYF.

This clonotype was seen at least ten times. V gene TRBV6-1 combines with J gene TRBJ2-5; 11 bases agree with TRBD2. Germline loops: CDR1 MNHNS, CDR2 SASEGT. V lost 4 bases, J lost 2 bases, and 3 bases stayed unmatched. This CDR3 is built from 15 residues. CDR3 in amino acids: CASSVGLAEQETQYF. CDR3 DNA: TGTGCCAGCAGTGTGGGACTAGCGGAACAAGAGACCCAGTACTTC.

This clonotype came up many times. This chain uses TRBV20-1 with TRBJ2-3, with D possibly TRBD1 on 6 matching bases. The CDR3 has 14 residues. Germline CDR1 reads DFQATT; CDR2 reads SNEGSKA (reference sequence). V was clipped by 6 bases and J by 1 base, with 14 bases between them. CDR3 sequence (DNA): TGCAGTGCCCCGGACAGACGGGGCACAGATACGCAGTATTTT. Its protein is CSAPDRRGTDTQYF.

In this sample, this clonotype turned up a few times. The chain is built from TRBV5-6 and TRBJ2-2; 9 nucleotides align to TRBD2. Germline V gives CDR1 SGHDT, CDR2 YYEEEE. Trimming removed 1 base from V and 3 bases from J; junction bases left unmatched: 4. The CDR3 is 16 amino acids. As DNA, the CDR3 is TGTGCCAGCAGCTTGCCCAGCGGGAGGCACACCGGGGAGCTGTTTTTT. This encodes CASSLPSGRHTGELFF.

This clonotype was recorded many times. The chain carries TRBV20-1 and TRBJ2-2, with no clear D. Germline CDR1 reads DFQATT; CDR2 reads SNEGSKA (reference sequence). V was shortened by 2 bases and J by 3 bases, with 7 bases between the two germline ends. The CDR3 extends over 13 amino acids. CDR3 sequence reads: CSARHGDTGELFF. The CDR3 DNA reads as TGCAGTGCTAGACATGGGGACACCGGGGAGCTGTTTTTT.

This clonotype showed up just a few times. This chain uses TRBV28 with TRBJ2-1; D may be TRBD2 (6 bases). The CDR3 runs to 12 residues. V was pared by 8 bases and J by 8 bases, with 13 bases between. Germline V lookup: CDR1 MDHEN, CDR2 SYDVKM. The CDR3 protein is CASQTSIDEQFF. The CDR3 bases are TGTGCCAGCCAGACTAGTATCGATGAGCAGTTCTTC.

The table lists this clonotype with many counts. This rearrangement joins TRBV10-3 to TRBJ1-6; D unclear. The germline V and J ends were trimmed by 4 bases and 14 bases, with 15 bases remaining between them. This CDR3 spans 13 amino acids. In germline, CDR1 is ENHRY, CDR2 SYGVKD. The CDR3 DNA reads TGTGCCATCAGTGGGAACCCCGCGTCCGCCCTCCACTTT. It encodes CAISGNPASALHF.

At least ten counts were recorded for this clonotype. This rearrangement joins TRBV24-1 to TRBJ2-5, with D perhaps matching TRBD2 (5 bases). V gave up 5 bases and J gave up 5 bases, with 11 bases separating them. The length of the CDR3 is 13 residues. Germline CDR1 and CDR2: KGHDR and SFDVKD. The chain's CDR3 is CATSAGDPETQYF. The CDR3, as DNA: TGTGCCACCAGTGCCGGGGATCCCGAGACCCAGTACTTC.

Turning to this clonotype: Sequence at one end of the junction differs from germline and may be a read error. The rearrangement uses TRBV2 and TRBJ2-4; 7 bases are shared with TRBD2. Germline V gives CDR1 SNHLY, CDR2 FYNNEI. The CDR3 length is 15 residues. The CDR3 reads CAISEGGRASNIQYF. The DNA of the CDR3 is TGTGCCATCAGTGAAGGTGGGAGGGCCTCAAACATTCAGTACTTC.

This clonotype appeared a few times. This sequence joins TRBV5-5 and TRBJ1-1; D is unresolved. With 0 bases removed from V and 10 bases from J, the gap between germline ends came to 19 bases. CDR1 is SGHKS, CDR2 YYEKEE, per germline (reference sequence). The CDR3 is 15 amino acids. The CDR3 DNA follows: TGTGCCAGCAGCTTGGATCCCACGGCACGGCCTCGAGCTTTCTTT. Translating gives CASSLDPTARPRAFF.

CDR3 in amino acids: CATAGSAGANVLTF. DNA of the CDR3: TGTGCCACCGCGGGCAGTGCAGGGGCCAACGTCCTGACTTTC. V gene TRBV24-1 combines with J gene TRBJ2-6; D may be TRBD2 (5 bases). V gave up 9 bases and J gave up 4 bases, with 12 bases separating them. There are 14 residues in the CDR3. The germline V gene has CDR1 KGHDR and CDR2 SFDVKD.

This clonotype was recorded many times. The chain is built from TRBV6-5 and TRBJ2-1; a possible D gene is TRBD2 (5 bases). V was shortened by 8 bases and J by 6 bases, with 17 bases between the two germline ends. CDR1 is MNHEY and CDR2 is SVGAGI in the germline V gene. The CDR3 runs to 14 residues. CDR3 region: CASVPRRGLNEQFF. In nucleotides, the CDR3 is TGTGCCAGCGTTCCAAGAAGAGGACTCAATGAGCAGTTCTTC.

This clonotype was seen ten or more times. The chain carries TRBV5-4 and TRBJ2-5; D unresolved. Germline values: CDR1 SGHNT, CDR2 YYREEE (reference sequence). Trimming left V 3 bases short and J 3 bases short, with 24 bases between. The CDR3 contains 18 residues. CDR3 nucleotide sequence: TGTGCCAGCAGCTGTCGATTTATGTACGAATGTTCGGAAGAGACCCAGTACTTC. Translated, it gives CASSCRFMYECSEETQYF.

This clonotype was seen repeatedly, ten times or more. The chain joins TRBV5-1 to TRBJ2-1; D remains unclear. This CDR3 contains 14 residues. Looked up from germline, CDR1 is SGHRS and CDR2 is YFSETQ. V was cut by 4 bases and J by 0 bases, with 8 bases left in between. Here the CDR3 reads CASSVGPSYNEQFF. CDR3 bases: TGCGCCAGCAGCGTCGGTCCCTCCTACAATGAGCAGTTCTTC.

This clonotype occurred a few times. The genes are TRBV20-1 and TRBJ2-1; D might be TRBD2 (6 bases). The CDR3 spans 13 residues. Germline V gene lookup returns CDR1 DFQATT and CDR2 SNEGSKA (reference sequence). The V end lost 0 bases, the J end lost 9 bases, and 12 bases lay between the germline ends. This CDR3 reads CSARDFSGVEQFF. Here the CDR3 DNA reads TGCAGTGCTAGAGATTTTAGCGGTGTTGAGCAGTTCTTC.

This chain joins TRBV5-6 and TRBJ2-3, with a weak D call TRBD1 (5 bases). CDR3 length equals 16 residues. V was pared by 4 bases and J by 6 bases, with 21 bases between. Germline CDR1 is SGHDT and CDR2 is YYEEEE. The DNA for the CDR3 is TGTGCCAGCAGCCGAACGATAGGGGCTGCTGGTGATACGCAGTATTTT. As protein: CASSRTIGAAGDTQYF.

The chain recombines TRBV20-1 with TRBJ2-7, with unresolved D. With 2 bases removed from V and 2 bases from J, the gap between germline ends came to 19 bases. This CDR3 comprises 16 residues. CDR1 DFQATT and CDR2 SNEGSKA come from the germline V gene (reference sequence). CDR3 sequence reads: CSARKSEGGRTYEQYF. The CDR3 DNA reads TGCAGTGCTAGAAAATCGGAAGGTGGCCGAACCTACGAGCAGTACTTC.

This clonotype was observed at least ten times. The V gene is TRBV18, the J gene TRBJ1-5, with TRBD1 as a possible D gene (5 bases). V was clipped by 4 bases and J by 5 bases, with 9 bases between them. Germline CDR1 is KGHSH and CDR2 is LQKENI. The CDR3 sequence is 13 residues long. CDR3 region: CASSLTGYQPQHF. CDR3 sequence (DNA): TGTGCCAGCTCACTCACAGGCTATCAGCCCCAGCATTTT.

This CDR3 reads CSARPKQGSGGNTIYF. Written as DNA, the CDR3 is TGCAGTGCTCGACCGAAACAGGGAAGTGGTGGAAACACCATATATTTT. The V call is TRBV20-1, the J call TRBJ1-3, with D possibly TRBD1 on 6 matching bases. V was shortened by 5 bases and J by 3 bases, with 20 bases between the two germline ends. The CDR3 is 16 residues long. The germline gives CDR1 DFQATT, CDR2 SNEGSKA (reference sequence).

J is TRBJ2-5 and V is TRBV20-1; possibly TRBD1 for D (6 bases). From germline, CDR1 is DFQATT and CDR2 SNEGSKA (reference sequence). The CDR3 length is 12 residues. The V end lost 3 bases, the J end lost 3 bases, and 8 bases lay between the germline ends. CDR3 amino acids: CSARDSEETQYF. DNA for the CDR3: TGCAGTGCTAGGGACAGTGAAGAGACCCAGTACTTC.

At least ten counts were recorded for this clonotype. V usage is TRBV2 and J usage is TRBJ1-4; no firm D call. V was cut by 1 base and J by 7 bases, with 10 bases left in between. CDR1 is SNHLY and CDR2 is FYNNEI in the germline V gene. This CDR3 has 14 residues. The chain's CDR3 is CASSEGQIGEKLFF. CDR3 DNA sequence: TGTGCCAGCAGTGAAGGGCAGATCGGTGAAAAACTGTTTTTT.

The gene calls are TRBV20-1 and TRBJ2-7; 8 bases match TRBD2. CDR3 length equals 15 residues. With 6 bases clipped from V and 0 bases from J, the junction kept 10 bases outside the gene matches. Germline V gene lookup returns CDR1 DFQATT and CDR2 SNEGSKA (reference sequence). This chain's CDR3 is CSASPSGYSSYEQYF. The CDR3 bases are TGCAGTGCCAGCCCTAGCGGGTATAGCTCCTACGAGCAGTACTTC.

The genes are TRBV12-5 and TRBJ2-5; D unresolved. Trimming took off 0 bases at V and 3 bases at J, with 11 bases between the two ends. Germline values: CDR1 LGHNT, CDR2 FRNRAP. The CDR3 loop spans 15 amino acids. The CDR3 here is CASGLVRPEKETQYF. CDR3 DNA: TGTGCTAGTGGTTTGGTACGTCCGGAGAAAGAGACCCAGTACTTC.

This clonotype has only a few counts. The V call is TRBV6-5, the J call TRBJ2-1; possibly TRBD1 for D (5 bases). This CDR3 is 14 amino acids long. V lost 6 bases and J 2 bases, leaving 11 bases between the germline ends. Germline V gene data show CDR1 as MNHEY and CDR2 as SVGAGI. CDR3 in DNA: TGTGCCAGCAGGGCCAGGGAAACCTACAATGAGCAGTTCTTC. Its translation: CASRARETYNEQFF.

This sequence joins TRBV20-1 and TRBJ1-2; no clear D gene. V lost 3 bases and J lost 4, with 9 bases in between. The CDR3 is 12 amino acids. Germline V gene data show CDR1 as DFQATT and CDR2 as SNEGSKA (reference sequence). The chain's CDR3 is CSASVPGYGYTF. For the CDR3, the DNA is TGCAGTGCTAGTGTCCCCGGCTATGGCTACACCTTC.